This T cell receptor (beta chain) was sequenced during a study of post-analysis software for immune sequencing data. Study summary: Several disease courses (relapsing-remitting, secondary progressive and progressive-relapsing) of multiple sclerosis were included.

Unique molecular identifiers had been added to the TCR beta cDNA libraries. Each CDR3 protein gets one entry after TCRdb re-called the PCR reads with MiXCR. The sample yields 650,000 to 850,000 distinct CDR3 sequences, about 50% seen once. Study findings and constraints: Batch-mates among the samples co-clustered strongly by F measure. Comparison of patients with controls showed a handful of TRBV segments more frequent in patients, TRBV5-6, TRBV5-1 and TRBV20-1 among them. Compared with controls, patients showed significantly lower normalized Chao1 diversity.

On this clonotype: The antigen is unknown.

V was shortened by 1 base and J by 6 bases, with 13 bases between the two germline ends. CDR3 length: 14 amino acids. The V gene's germline CDR1 is SGHRS and CDR2 YFSETQ. What was sequenced was blood. This chain uses TRBV5-1 with TRBJ2-5; perhaps TRBD2 as D (5 bases). The sequence came from a girl between 10 and 17 years old with multiple sclerosis. CDR3 region: CASSLTVEGKTQYF. CDR3 DNA sequence: TGCGCCAGCAGCTTGACCGTAGAGGGCAAGACCCAGTACTTC.